Listed below are T cell receptor beta chains from one sample, sequenced in a study of vaccination effects on CD4 cells after COVID-19. These TCRs are of unknown antigen specificity. Profiling relied on immunoSEQ multiplex PCR, and the TCRdb table lists in-frame clones only, not all of them. Seen here are roughly 21,000 clones, roughly two thirds observed once, and the top ten hold roughly 25%. The sample consisted of CD4+ T cells from PBMCs cultured with HCoV-NL63 spike peptides, taken before COVID-19 vaccination. Receptors originate from a human donor who received a COVID-19 vaccine. The CDR3 runs from the conserved cysteine through the conserved F or W. D genes are given only for firm matches. Some rows mark clone size as missing; the rest say once, few, many or name a class of expanded clone.

len: 16
d_gene: NA
j_gene: TRBJ1-1
v_gene: TRBV7-2
abundance: NA
CDR3nt: TGTGCCAGCAGCTTTTTGTACACACCTTCTCCCACTGAAGCTTTCTTT
CDR3aa: CASSFLYTPSPTEAFF

len: 13
d_gene: NA
j_gene: TRBJ2-7
v_gene: TRBV5-6
abundance: few
CDR3nt: TGTGCCAGCAGCTTGTCCGCAGTCTACGAGCAGTACTTC
CDR3aa: CASSLSAVYEQYF

len: 17
d_gene: NA
j_gene: TRBJ1-2
v_gene: TRBV4-1
abundance: NA
CDR3nt: TGCGCCAGCAGCCAAGGTCCCAGGGGTCTACCTAACTATGGCTACACCTTC
CDR3aa: CASSQGPRGLPNYGYTF

len: 14
d_gene: TRBD1
j_gene: TRBJ1-1
v_gene: TRBV25-1
abundance: NA
CDR3nt: TGTGCCAGCAGAGAGACAGGGCGGAACACTGAAGCTTTCTTT
CDR3aa: CASRETGRNTEAFF

len: 11
d_gene: NA
j_gene: TRBJ2-1
v_gene: TRBV19
abundance: NA
CDR3nt: TGTGCCAGTAGTGTCCTCAATGAGCAGTTCTTC
CDR3aa: CASSVLNEQFF

len: 14
d_gene: NA
j_gene: TRBJ1-4
v_gene: TRBV11-2
abundance: few
CDR3nt: TGTGCCAGCAGCTACAACCAGGGATTAGAAAAACTGTTTTTT
CDR3aa: CASSYNQGLEKLFF

len: 15
d_gene: NA
j_gene: TRBJ2-1
v_gene: TRBV6-5
abundance: once
CDR3nt: TGTGCCAGCAGCCTACTCGGGAGCTCCTACAATGAGCAGTTCTTC
CDR3aa: CASSLLGSSYNEQFF

len: 14
d_gene: NA
j_gene: TRBJ1-2
v_gene: TRBV2
abundance: NA
CDR3nt: TGTGCCAGCAGTGACCCCGGGGGGAACTATGGCTACACCTTC
CDR3aa: CASSDPGGNYGYTF

len: 14
d_gene: NA
j_gene: TRBJ2-7
v_gene: TRBV28
abundance: NA
CDR3nt: TGTGCCAGCAGTTTGGCCGACAGGACCTACGAGCAGTACTTC
CDR3aa: CASSLADRTYEQYF

len: 15
d_gene: NA
j_gene: TRBJ2-7
v_gene: TRBV21-1
abundance: NA
CDR3nt: TGTGCCAGCAGCAAAGACGAGGGGCGAGACGGCGAGCAGTACTTC
CDR3aa: CASSKDEGRDGEQYF

len: 16
d_gene: TRBD2
j_gene: TRBJ2-3
v_gene: TRBV7-3
abundance: NA
CDR3nt: TGTGCCAGCAGCCTTAGCGGGGGCCCTAGCACAGATACGCAGTATTTT
CDR3aa: CASSLSGGPSTDTQYF

len: 14
d_gene: NA
j_gene: TRBJ2-3
v_gene: TRBV28
abundance: NA
CDR3nt: TGTGCCAGCAGTTTATCGGGGCACACAGATACGCAGTATTTT
CDR3aa: CASSLSGHTDTQYF

len: 12
d_gene: NA
j_gene: TRBJ1-3
v_gene: TRBV6-6
abundance: once
CDR3nt: TGTGCCAGCAGTTTCGGGGGAAACACCATATATTTT
CDR3aa: CASSFGGNTIYF

len: 11
d_gene: NA
j_gene: TRBJ2-7
v_gene: TRBV30
abundance: NA
CDR3nt: TGTGCCTGGTCAGAAACCTACGAGCAGTACTTC
CDR3aa: CAWSETYEQYF

len: 13
d_gene: NA
j_gene: TRBJ1-4
v_gene: TRBV3-1/TRBV3-2
abundance: NA
CDR3nt: TGTGCCAGCAGCCAAGGTGGGGTTGAAAAACTGTTTTTT
CDR3aa: CASSQGGVEKLFF

len: 15
d_gene: NA
j_gene: TRBJ2-7
v_gene: TRBV6-2/TRBV6-3
abundance: NA
CDR3nt: TGTGCCAGCAGTCCAACTAGCAGAGGATCCTACGAGCAGTACTTC
CDR3aa: CASSPTSRGSYEQYF

len: 14
d_gene: NA
j_gene: TRBJ2-7
v_gene: TRBV7-9
abundance: NA
CDR3nt: TGTGCCAGCAGTCGAGGGTGGGACCGCCACGAGCAGTACTTC
CDR3aa: CASSRGWDRHEQYF

len: 15
d_gene: NA
j_gene: TRBJ1-3
v_gene: TRBV5-1
abundance: few
CDR3nt: TGCGCCAGCAGCCGTGACAGGAGCTCTGGAAACACCATATATTTT
CDR3aa: CASSRDRSSGNTIYF

len: 17
d_gene: TRBD1
j_gene: TRBJ1-1
v_gene: TRBV3-1/TRBV3-2
abundance: NA
CDR3nt: TGTGCCAGCAGCCAAGGGTCTGGACAGGGAAGCGGGACTGAAGCTTTCTTT
CDR3aa: CASSQGSGQGSGTEAFF

len: 15
d_gene: TRBD1
j_gene: TRBJ1-1
v_gene: TRBV6-1
abundance: NA
CDR3nt: TGTGCCAGCAGTGAACAGGGGGAGTTGAACACTGAAGCTTTCTTT
CDR3aa: CASSEQGELNTEAFF

len: 13
d_gene: TRBD2
j_gene: TRBJ2-3
v_gene: TRBV6-5
abundance: NA
CDR3nt: TGTGCCAGCAGTAATAGCGGGTCGGATACGCAGTATTTT
CDR3aa: CASSNSGSDTQYF

len: 14
d_gene: NA
j_gene: TRBJ1-1
v_gene: TRBV5-4
abundance: NA
CDR3nt: TGTGCCAGCAGCTTGGCCAGGGCTAACACTGAAGCTTTCTTT
CDR3aa: CASSLARANTEAFF